The subject of this entry is one T cell receptor beta chain. Its antigen remains unidentified. No clone much larger than this one lies a single base away; base qualities are absent. Sequencing used an Illumina NovaSeq 6000. cDNA libraries for TCRalpha and TCRbeta were prepared by 5'RACE using constant-segment primers, with sample barcodes and unique molecular identifiers added. RNA was extracted from every sample with Trizol reagent. The libraries were amplified in two PCR steps, and the second step added a second sample barcode and Illumina TruSeq adapters. Libraries were sequenced on an Illumina NovaSeq with 2 x 150 bp paired-end reads. The authors' pipeline ran thus. With migec v1.2.7, reads were demultiplexed and then collapsed into UMI-guided consensus sequences. Using mixcr v2.1.11, UMI consensuses were aligned to TRA and TRB V and J templates and then assembled into clonotypes. A clonotype was counted as expanded or contracted only if both edgeR and NoisET called the change significant, with noise models trained on biological replicates. For edgeR calls, a false discovery rate-adjusted p below 0.01 and a log2 fold-change threshold of 1 were applied. PCA with hierarchical clustering of max-normalized trajectories of the 1000 most abundant clonotypes was used as exploratory dynamics analysis. Separately sequenced CD4+ and CD8+ repertoires were used to assign a CD4 or CD8 phenotype to each responding clone. TCRdb took the public reads, trimmed them with fastp at Q25, ran MiXCR for clone calling and kept in-frame beta chains. A single entry per CDR3 protein holds the most common genes and DNA from its merged rows. What appears here as the V and J calls and clone size reflects TCRdb's work, not the paper's. This sample is represented by over 95,000 distinct CDR3 sequences; 22% of them were singletons. The ten largest clones represent roughly 40% of the sample.

PBMCs were isolated by Ficoll-Paque density gradient centrifugation. The germline V and J ends show losses of 7 bases and 5 bases respectively, and no gene match explains 9 bases of the junction. The CDR3, from cysteine to phenylalanine, totals 14 residues. The kept DNA is CDR3 alone, 42 bases in frame from the first base. CDR1 is given as MNHEY and CDR2 as SVGEGT, both from the germline V gene. These data belong to a study of T-cell memory formation after mild COVID-19 (dated by TCRdb to the early 2020s). Background on the whole study: TCR sequence clusters from the two donors were largely donor specific. In two donors, T-cell clones that expanded and contracted after mild COVID-19 were followed by sequencing TCRalpha and TCRbeta repertoires longitudinally. Two young, previously healthy adult volunteers made up the cohort, one male and one female. The investigation overall reported the following: Contracting CD4+ clones were found mainly in CM and EM memory subsets, while CD8+ clones were enriched in EMRA. From day 15 to 85, contracting clones showed balanced CD4/CD8 phenotypes, whereas a second wave of clones that expanded from day 15 to 37 leaned towards CD4+. The second-wave clones that peaked on day 37 were not confirmed to be SARS-CoV-2 specific. The detection of some responding clones in pre-infection memory suggests that pre-existing cross-reactive memory T cells joined the SARS-CoV-2 response. The study included only a couple of mild cases, and larger cohorts that include severe cases with pre-infection samples were judged to be necessary.

Recombination joined TRBV6-2 or TRBV6-3 with TRBJ2-7; TRBD2 fits 9 bases in the junction. Sequencing was done on a sample of PBMCs or a T cell subset sorted from them (not recorded which). The receptor's source is a man aged 18 to 29 who had mild COVID-19 (a few samples of this study predate the infection). The sample titles of this study are shuffled in the database, so cell type and time point are left out; the donor was told from shared clones. The CDR3 here reads CASTRGGVLDEQYF. The sequence in DNA is TGTGCCAGCACGCGCGGGGGGGTCTTGGACGAGCAGTACTTC.